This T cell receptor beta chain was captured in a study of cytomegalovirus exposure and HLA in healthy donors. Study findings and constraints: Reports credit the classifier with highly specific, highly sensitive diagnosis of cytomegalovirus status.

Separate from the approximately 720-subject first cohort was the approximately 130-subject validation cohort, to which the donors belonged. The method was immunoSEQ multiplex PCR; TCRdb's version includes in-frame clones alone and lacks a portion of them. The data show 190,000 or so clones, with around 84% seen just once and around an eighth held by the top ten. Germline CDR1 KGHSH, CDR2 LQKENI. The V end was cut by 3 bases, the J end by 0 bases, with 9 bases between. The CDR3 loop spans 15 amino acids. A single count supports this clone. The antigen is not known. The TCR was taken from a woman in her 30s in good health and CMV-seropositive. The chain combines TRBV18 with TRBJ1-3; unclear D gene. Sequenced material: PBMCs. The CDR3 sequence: CASSPPGSSGNTIYF. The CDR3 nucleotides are TGTGCCAGCTCACCCCCGGGTAGCTCTGGAAACACCATATATTTT. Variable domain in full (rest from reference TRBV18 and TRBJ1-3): NAGVMQNPRHLVRRRGQEARLRCSPMKGHSHVYWYRQLPEEGLKFMVYLQKENIIDESGMPKERFSAEFPKEGPSILRIQQVVRGDSAAYFCASSPPGSSGNTIYFGEGSWLTVV.